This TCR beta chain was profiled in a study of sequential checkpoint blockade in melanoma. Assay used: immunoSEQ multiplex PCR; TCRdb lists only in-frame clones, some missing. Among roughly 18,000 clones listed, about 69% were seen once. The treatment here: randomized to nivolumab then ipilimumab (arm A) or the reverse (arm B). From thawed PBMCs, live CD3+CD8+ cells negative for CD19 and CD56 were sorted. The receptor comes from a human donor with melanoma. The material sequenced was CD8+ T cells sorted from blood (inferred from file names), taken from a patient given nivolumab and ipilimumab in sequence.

CDR3 DNA: TGTGCCAGCAGCCAAGCGGGGGCGGAAGGCTACACCTTC. It specifies CASSQAGAEGYTF. This chain links TRBV7-9 with TRBJ1-2, with D possibly being TRBD1 (6 bases). V was shortened by 5 bases and J by 8 bases, with 15 bases between the two germline ends. Per the germline V gene, CDR1 is SEHNR and CDR2 is FQNEAQ (reference sequence). The CDR3 runs to 13 residues.